This T cell receptor beta chain was profiled in a study of OX40 agonist ivuxolimab in advanced cancers. With respect to the entire study: Ivuxolimab was an agonistic, fully human IgG2 monoclonal antibody directed against OX40 (CD134), a costimulatory receptor. Intravenous ivuxolimab was administered to patients every 2 weeks at six dose levels: 0.01, 0.1, 0.3, 1.5, 3 and 10 mg/kg. Of the roughly 53 patients in dose escalation, about 20 had hepatocellular carcinoma, some 15 had melanoma, 9 had renal cell carcinoma and 9 had head and neck cancer. In the dose-escalation cohort, roughly four fifths of patients were male, and the mean age was about 55 years, with a range of roughly 20 to 80. Prior anti-PD-1, anti-PD-L1 or anti-CTLA-4 therapy was permitted, and checkpoint inhibitors had been received by less than 45% of dose-escalation patients. Partial responses were achieved by three dose-escalation patients, of whom one had hepatocellular carcinoma and two had cutaneous melanoma. The purpose of peripheral TCRbeta sequencing was to test whether ivuxolimab changed TCR sequence diversity and led to clonal T-cell expansion. The paper covers the monotherapy dose-escalation part of the phase I ivuxolimab trial, which included N ≈ 50 patients. What the research found in general, with its limitations: After ivuxolimab, expanded clones were on average more numerous among CD8+ T cells than among CD4+ T cells. In partial responders in the 0.1-3.0 mg/kg groups, normalized peripheral clonal expansion was found to be among the lowest, especially among CD8+ T cells. Which antigens the clonally expanded peripheral T cells were specific for was not determined. Low levels of normalized T-cell clonal expansion were also seen in some patients who did not respond. At doses of 0.1 to 3.0 mg/kg, clonal expansion of both CD4+ and CD8+ blood T cells was observed from baseline to week 6.

CDR1 and CDR2, per the germline V gene, are MNHNS and SASEGT. V drops 4 bases and J drops 1 base, leaving 7 bases in between. The CDR3 spans 13 residues, from the cysteine through the phenylalanine. Just CDR3 DNA is preserved here, 39 bases in frame from base 1. Genomic DNA was isolated from the sorted cells so that the TCRbeta CDR3 region could be sequenced. The immunoSEQ Assay was used to sequence the TCRbeta CDR3 regions. Drawn from immuneACCESS, this table holds only the in-frame rearrangements with V and J called that TCRdb kept. Clones are partly lost; checked studies trace under half to an unresolved V gene and leave the rest unexplained. The sample data list 70,000 to 90,000 clones, and around 87% of these were observed just once. The top ten constitute roughly 7.3% of the sample. The trial excluded patients who had a history of autoimmune disease or were on systemic immunosuppression. In every dose cohort, peripheral blood was drawn for TCR sequencing at baseline, cycle 4 day 1, and cycle 7 day 1. The samples were drawn from a first-in-human, open-label, multicenter phase I dose-escalation trial of ivuxolimab. Adults with locally advanced or metastatic head and neck squamous cell, hepatocellular, melanoma or renal cell carcinoma were enrolled in the trial. Before TCR sequencing, CD4+ T cells and CD8+ T cells from peripheral blood were sorted into separate populations.

As regards this clone: The antigen it recognizes is unknown. No base quality values were provided; no much bigger clone lies one nucleotide off.

The sequence links TRBV6-1 to TRBJ1-1; D gene: possibly TRBD1, on 5 matching bases. Sequences were derived from CD4+ or CD8+ T cells sorted from blood, sampled in a trial of the OX40 agonist ivuxolimab. This receptor was taken from an adult with an advanced solid tumor such as melanoma, head and neck, liver or kidney cancer. Here the CDR3 is given as CASSVGGNTEAFF. The DNA sequence is TGTGCCAGCAGTGTCGGGGGGAACACTGAAGCTTTCTTT.